The source of this TCR beta chain is a study of tumor and adjacent non-tumor tissue in lung cancer. Whole-study context: Around 4.5 million productive TCRbeta reads were obtained per sample on average.

Per germline, CDR1 DFQATT and CDR2 SNEGSKA (reference sequence). V shed 5 bases and J 7 bases; nucleotides not matched to a gene: 7. The CDR3 contains 14 residues. This sample's RNA came from whole unsorted tissue. The library came from three nested PCR rounds adapted from ARM-PCR protocols. MiXCR, applied by TCRdb to the multiplex PCR reads, yields one record per CDR3 protein. The sample has 120,000 to 150,000 distinct CDR3 sequences; about 71% are singletons. General study findings and limits: In normal lung, the top 100 clones were significantly more dominant than in tumor.

The sample holds many counts of this clonotype. Its antigen is currently unknown. The genes are TRBV20-1 and TRBJ1-6, with 8 bases lining up with TRBD1. Source material: lung tumor tissue. This receptor was identified in a man aged 60 to 69 with small cell lung cancer. The CDR3 sequence: CSAYGQGGNSPLHF. The CDR3 DNA sequence: TGCAGTGCTTATGGACAGGGCGGCAATTCACCCCTCCACTTT.